The clone carrying this T cell receptor beta chain was seen repeatedly, ten times or more. This specimen comes from a study of identical twins. TCRdb called the 5' RACE reads again in MiXCR, with one record for every CDR3 protein. The sample contains 550,000 to 800,000 distinct CDR3 sequences, about 7.6% of which appear only once. The V and J ends lost 3 bases and 5 bases respectively, with 7 bases between them. Germline CDR1 reads KGHSH; CDR2 reads LQKENI. The CDR3 has 12 residues. This same sample was also taken into another study, of yellow fever vaccine responses in identical twins.

The receptor's source is a woman aged 18-29 years in good health. The specimen was PBMCs. V usage is TRBV18 and J usage is TRBJ2-5, with D possibly being TRBD2 (5 bases). CDR3 protein: CASSPTGETQYF. CDR3 nucleotide sequence: TGTGCCAGCTCACCCACGGGGGAGACCCAGTACTTC.